This T cell receptor beta chain was recovered during a study of early T cells in non-severe SARS-CoV-2 infection. Whole-study results and caveats: The study's VDJdb matching favored anti-spike CD8 responses and missed private and CD4 specificities.

cDNA molecules, individually, were tagged with unique molecular identifiers. TCRdb re-analysed the 5' RACE reads in MiXCR, keeping a single row per CDR3 protein. The sample has about 56,000 distinct CDR3 sequences; 10% are singletons. Trimming removed 5 bases from V and 2 bases from J, with 12 bases in between. The CDR3 totals 15 residues. From germline, CDR1 is MNHEY and CDR2 SVGAGI. This clonotype was recorded at least ten times. Its antigen is undetermined. Sequenced material: whole blood. The chain has TRBV6-5 and TRBJ2-2, with D uncertain. This clonotype was obtained from an adult who was a healthcare worker with PCR-confirmed SARS-CoV-2 infection or an uninfected control (not recorded which). The CDR3 here is CASSLRATNTGELFF. As DNA, the CDR3 is TGTGCCAGCAGTCTCCGGGCCACCAACACCGGGGAGCTGTTTTTT.